This T cell receptor beta chain came from a study of blood T cell repertoires in COVID-19. Study-wide context: The study drew acute and convalescent COVID-19 samples from the United States, Italy and Spain. T cells, B-cell-depleted T cells, or PBMCs supplied cDNA or gDNA.

The authors' processing: From reference gene primer amplification, estimates of nucleated cell counts were derived. TCRdb keeps only in-frame clones here, not all; method: immunoSEQ multiplex PCR. From that table come the V and J calls and clone size; the DNA was used to work out D and trimming. Of about 160,000 clones in the sample, about 93% are singletons; the top ten hold 3.5% to 5%. The CDR3 runs to 14 residues. Germline assignment: CDR1 SGHTA and CDR2 FQGTGA. Trimming stripped 6 bases from V and 9 bases from J, with 15 bases between. The receptor's source is a woman aged 45-60 years with acute or convalescent COVID-19. The chain couples TRBV7-3 to TRBJ1-6; a weak D match, TRBD1 (6 bases). Input material: peripheral blood. The CDR3 protein is CASSITGPGSPLHF. CDR3 DNA sequence: TGTGCCAGCAGTATTACAGGGCCTGGTTCACCCCTCCACTTT.